This T cell receptor beta chain was obtained from a study of T cell responses to AZD1222 COVID-19 vaccine. TCRdb's copy holds only in-frame clones and misses some; the assay was immunoSEQ multiplex PCR. The sample has about 81,000 clones; about 90% are singletons. The TCR sequence derives from an adult who received the AZD1222 COVID-19 vaccine. The material sequenced was peripheral blood, taken 28 days after the second AZD1222 dose.

CDR3 nucleotides: TGTGCCAGCAGCTTTCCCGGGGGAGAGACCCAGTACTTC. This encodes CASSFPGGETQYF. The chain couples TRBV5-5 to TRBJ2-5; D is possibly TRBD2 (6 bases). The CDR3 is made up of 13 amino acids. V was trimmed by 2 bases and J by 4 bases, leaving 9 bases between them. Germline V gives CDR1 SGHKS, CDR2 YYEKEE (reference sequence).